This TCR beta chain was identified during a study of blood T cell repertoires in COVID-19. Study-level information: Samples representing acute and convalescent COVID-19 were sourced from the United States, Italy and Spain. Nucleic acid was either cDNA or gDNA, and it came from T cells, B-cell-depleted T cells, or PBMCs.

Germline CDR1 reads SGHVS; CDR2 reads FQNEAQ. The ends were cut back, 5 bases at V and 0 bases at J, with 11 bases in the middle. The CDR3 contains 14 residues. How the authors handled the data: Amplification of reference gene primers provided the estimated nucleated cell counts. Sequencing was performed with immunoSEQ multiplex PCR; in TCRdb, only in-frame clones are kept and a portion is missing. V and J calls and clone size are those listed in that table; D and trimming were worked out from the DNA. The table records some 42,000 clones, roughly 80% of them present only once. The source material was peripheral blood. The clonotype was recovered from a woman in her sixties or seventies with acute or convalescent COVID-19. The chain is built from TRBV7-8 and TRBJ2-7, with no clear D. The CDR3 loop is CASSPRLSSYEQYF. CDR3 coding DNA: TGTGCCAGCAGCCCTCGCCTCAGCTCCTACGAGCAGTACTTC.